The T cell receptor (beta chain) under discussion was sequenced for a study of PD-1 blockade in classical Hodgkin lymphoma. Study-wide results and caveats: Before treatment, TCR diversity in newly diagnosed patients was reportedly lower than in healthy donors.

The sample holds a few counts of this clone. What it binds is not known. Sequenced by immunoSEQ multiplex PCR; TCRdb stores in-frame clones only, minus some. The sample yields roughly 14,000 clones, roughly 86% seen once. CDR3 length: 12 amino acids. Trimming cost V 5 bases and J 1 base, with 5 bases left between them. Germline CDR1 reads SEHNR; CDR2 reads FQNEAQ (reference sequence). After autologous stem cell transplantation all patients relapsed, and prior brentuximab vedotin exposure differed between cohorts. V usage is TRBV7-9 and J usage is TRBJ1-1; D not resolved. The starting material was peripheral blood mononuclear cells (PBMCs), obtained at baseline. The sequence was obtained from a human donor with classical Hodgkin lymphoma. The CDR3: CASSPQNTEAFF. The CDR3 coding sequence is TGTGCCAGCAGCCCCCAGAACACTGAAGCTTTCTTT.